This is a list of T cell receptor beta chains from one sample in a study of shared clonotypes between healthy human individuals. Profiled with immunoSEQ multiplex PCR; TCRdb holds only in-frame clones, not every one. The sample includes some 530,000 clones, roughly 80% seen only once; the top ten take more than 9.5%. Material for sequencing was PBMCs. The receptors originated from a woman between 40 and 50 years old in good health. Some clones in this sample may be carry-over from other donors' samples. Both conserved end residues are part of each CDR3. D genes are given only for firm matches. Expanded clones are given a class, and other clones once, few, many or no size at all.

clone size	V gene	D gene	J gene	CDR3 protein	CDR3 DNA
NA	TRBV5-4	NA	TRBJ1-1	CASSPRDTEAFF	TGTGCCAGCAGCCCTAGGGATACTGAAGCTTTCTTT
NA	TRBV2	NA	TRBJ1-4	CASSETAATNEKLFF	TGTGCCAGCAGCGAGACAGCAGCAACTAATGAAAAACTGTTTTTT
NA	TRBV7-9	NA	TRBJ2-5	CASSSGGETQYF	TGTGCCAGCAGCTCGGGTGGAGAGACCCAGTACTTC
NA	TRBV4-1	TRBD2	TRBJ2-1	CASSQGLAGSIRQFF	TGCGCCAGCAGCCAAGGTCTAGCGGGAAGCATTAGGCAGTTCTTC
few	TRBV10-3	NA	TRBJ2-3	CAITRDLSSDTQYF	TGTGCCATCACTCGGGACCTTAGTTCAGATACGCAGTATTTT
NA	TRBV28	TRBD2	TRBJ2-7	CASSRPAGGRYEQYF	TGTGCCAGCAGTCGCCCGGCGGGAGGGCGCTACGAGCAGTACTTC
NA	TRBV5-1	TRBD2	TRBJ2-3	CASSLKREASGHSTDTQYF	TGCGCCAGCAGCTTGAAGCGGGAGGCCTCGGGGCATAGCACAGATACGCAGTATTTT
many	TRBV5-1	NA	TRBJ2-1	CASSLYPRGGPEQFF	TGCGCCAGCAGCTTGTACCCTAGGGGGGGGCCTGAGCAGTTCTTC
few	TRBV7-8	NA	TRBJ1-2	CASSLGQGDYGYTF	TGTGCCAGCAGCTTAGGCCAGGGTGACTATGGCTACACCTTC
NA	TRBV4-1	NA	TRBJ2-2	CASSQVAGELFF	TGCGCCAGCAGCCAAGTTGCCGGGGAGCTGTTTTTT
few	TRBV5-1	TRBD1	TRBJ1-2	CASSLGPDRGRRGYTF	TGCGCCAGCAGCTTGGGCCCCGACAGGGGGAGACGTGGCTACACCTTC
many	TRBV7-6	NA	TRBJ2-5	CASSARLETQYF	TGTGCCAGCAGCGCCCGGCTGGAGACCCAGTACTTC
NA	TRBV9	NA	TRBJ1-4	CASSASVGFEKLFF	TGTGCCAGCAGCGCATCAGTGGGGTTCGAAAAACTGTTTTTT
NA	TRBV6-5	NA	TRBJ1-4	CASSRTATNEKLFF	TGTGCCAGCAGTAGGACAGCAACTAATGAAAAACTGTTTTTT
few	TRBV7-8	NA	TRBJ1-3	CASSGRTSNTIYF	TGTGCCAGCAGCGGGAGGACCTCAAACACCATATATTTT
many	TRBV2	NA	TRBJ1-4	CASSEGRSATNEKLFF	TGTGCCAGCAGTGAGGGGCGAAGTGCAACTAATGAAAAACTGTTTTTT
NA	TRBV30	NA	TRBJ2-2	CAWAGTVNTGELFF	TGTGCCTGGGCCGGGACCGTCAACACCGGGGAGCTGTTTTTT
NA	TRBV7-8	NA	TRBJ1-2	CASSLDNAGHYGYTF	TGTGCCAGCAGCTTGGACAACGCGGGTCACTATGGCTACACCTTC
NA	TRBV5-5	NA	TRBJ2-2	CASSLAPGGSGELFF	TGTGCCAGCAGCTTGGCCCCAGGGGGGTCCGGGGAGCTGTTTTTT
few	TRBV11-3	TRBD1	TRBJ2-3	CASSQGTDTDTQYF	TGTGCCAGCAGCCAGGGGACAGACACAGATACGCAGTATTTT
NA	TRBV10-3	NA	TRBJ1-1	CAISESGRGRGWRTEAFF	TGTGCCATCAGTGAGTCTGGGAGGGGCAGAGGCTGGCGCACTGAAGCTTTCTTT
NA	TRBV5-4	NA	TRBJ2-1	CASSLGGRYNEQFF	TGTGCCAGCAGCCTTGGAGGGCGTTACAATGAGCAGTTCTTC
NA	TRBV28	TRBD1	TRBJ2-7	CASNEGAAYEQYF	TGTGCCAGCAACGAGGGGGCCGCCTACGAGCAGTACTTC
NA	TRBV4-1	NA	TRBJ1-5	CASSQDLPRGSGQPQHF	TGCGCCAGCAGCCAAGATCTTCCCAGGGGATCCGGCCAGCCCCAGCATTTT
NA	TRBV27	TRBD1	TRBJ1-2	CASSLSTGVGYTF	TGTGCCAGCAGTTTATCGACAGGGGTTGGCTACACCTTC
NA	TRBV6-1	NA	TRBJ1-4	CASHTRGLDEKLFF	TGTGCCTCCCACACCCGGGGCCTGGATGAAAAACTGTTTTTT
NA	TRBV5-1	TRBD1	TRBJ1-2	CASSTGQGLDGYTF	TGCGCCAGCAGCACCGGACAGGGGTTGGATGGCTACACCTTC
NA	TRBV9	NA	TRBJ2-2	CASSVDSIAVELFF	TGTGCCAGCAGCGTAGATTCGATTGCGGTGGAGCTGTTTTTT
NA	TRBV30	NA	TRBJ1-1	CAWSVQGLQTFF	TGTGCCTGGAGTGTACAGGGATTACAAACTTTCTTT
many	TRBV5-4	NA	TRBJ1-1	CASRPATETEAFF	TGTGCCAGCAGACCCGCGACAGAGACTGAAGCTTTCTTT
few	TRBV29-1	NA	TRBJ2-5	CSVETGRWGTQYF	TGCAGCGTTGAAACGGGACGGTGGGGGACCCAGTACTTC